Below, 28 T cell receptor beta chains from the same sample are listed, as sequenced in a study of T cell responses to AZD1222 COVID-19 vaccine (dated by TCRdb to the early 2020s). The library was produced with the immunoSEQ multiplex PCR assay. TCRdb stores this immuneACCESS table with in-frame sequences only. Part of the clones is absent; in the studies checked, under half of the shortfall reflects unresolved V genes, and no reason is known for the rest. The sample table records 75,000 to 85,000 clones; approximately 80% of these occur just once. 25% to 30% of the sample comes from the top ten. Sample time point, as interpreted from the label and publication: about 28 days (+/-7) after the second vaccine dose. The meaning of the sample's treatment or condition label: meningococcal conjugate vaccine given as trial control. The sample was peripheral blood, taken 28 days after the second dose of the MenACWY control vaccine. Every receptor here comes from an adult who received the MenACWY meningococcal vaccine as a control.

The chain joins TRBV12-3 or TRBV12-4 to TRBJ1-2, with D perhaps matching TRBD1 (5 bases). V was trimmed by 2 bases and J by 6 bases, leaving 10 bases between them. The CDR3 spans 13 residues. This CDR3 reads CASSLSGNDGYTF. CDR3 DNA sequence: TGTGCCAGCAGTTTATCAGGGAACGATGGCTACACCTTC.

The chain employs TRBV5-1 and TRBJ1-6; unclear D gene. Germline V lookup: CDR1 SGHRS, CDR2 YFSETQ. Trimming took 4 bases from V and 9 from J, leaving 17 bases between them. This CDR3 is 15 amino acids long. The CDR3 loop is CASSPDVAGFSPLHF. CDR3 DNA: TGCGCCAGCAGCCCGGACGTAGCAGGCTTTTCACCCCTCCACTTT. The full variable domain, rest sourced from reference TRBV5-1 and TRBJ1-6, is KAGVTQTPRYLIKTRGQQVTLSCSPISGHRSVSWYQQTPGQGLQFLFEYFSETQRNKGNFPGRFSGRQFSNSRSEMNVSTLELGDSALYLCASSPDVAGFSPLHFGNGTRLTVT.

The chain combines TRBV2 with TRBJ2-1; no firm D call. Germline V lookup: CDR1 SNHLY, CDR2 FYNNEI. The length of the CDR3 is 15 residues. Between the trimmed V and J ends, which lost 3 bases and 0 bases, there was a span of 9 bases. The CDR3 nucleotides read TGTGCCAGCAGTGAGCAGTCTACCTCCTACAATGAGCAGTTCTTC. Translating it yields CASSEQSTSYNEQFF.

This clone was found once. V gene TRBV6-5 combines with J gene TRBJ1-4; D is ambiguous. This CDR3 is built from 15 residues. V lost 4 bases to trimming and J lost 6 bases, with 15 bases between them. Germline loops: CDR1 MNHEY, CDR2 SVGAGI. The CDR3 DNA sequence: TGTGCCAGCAGTTTACGTTGGGAACCCTATGAAAAACTGTTTTTT. Protein sequence: CASSLRWEPYEKLFF.

The chain joins TRBV6-2 or TRBV6-3 to TRBJ2-3; 9 positions agree with TRBD1. With 4 bases clipped from V and 5 bases from J, the junction kept 7 bases outside the gene matches. CDR1 and CDR2 from the germline V gene are MNHEY and SVGEGT. The CDR3 sequence is 15 residues long. CDR3 nucleotide sequence: TGTGCCAGCAGTTTTACAGGGGGCGATGTAGATACGCAGTATTTT. This translates into CASSFTGGDVDTQYF.

The chain has TRBV5-4 and TRBJ2-2, with 7 bases that match TRBD2. The CDR3 contains 16 residues. Germline values: CDR1 SGHNT, CDR2 YYREEE (reference sequence). With V trimmed by 0 bases and J by 4 bases, 6 bases remained unmatched. CDR3 amino acids: CASSLELAGPTGELFF. CDR3 coding DNA: TGTGCCAGCAGCTTGGAGTTAGCGGGTCCCACCGGGGAGCTGTTTTTT. Looking up the rest from reference TRBV5-4 and TRBJ2-2 gives the full variable domain: ETGVTQSPTHLIKTRGQQVTLRCSSQSGHNTVSWYQQALGQGPQFIFQYYREEENGRGNFPPRFSGLQFPNYSSELNVNALELDDSALYLCASSLELAGPTGELFFGEGSRLTVL.

This clone has only one observation. The chain carries TRBV5-5 and TRBJ1-4; 7 bases are a match to TRBD1. Germline V gives CDR1 SGHKS, CDR2 YYEKEE (reference sequence). V dropped 4 bases and J dropped 5; count of bases not matched to a gene: 8. The CDR3 is made up of 15 amino acids. CDR3 residues: CASSKTGDINEKLFF. The CDR3, as DNA: TGTGCCAGCAGCAAAACAGGGGACATCAATGAAAAACTGTTTTTT.

The gene calls are TRBV28 and TRBJ1-6; the D is unclear. The CDR3 has 15 residues. Germline V gene data show CDR1 as MDHEN and CDR2 as SYDVKM. The V and J ends lost 5 bases and 7 bases respectively, with 15 bases between them. The chain's CDR3 is CASSQRGAKNSPLHF. Written as DNA, the CDR3 is TGTGCCAGCAGTCAGCGGGGAGCCAAAAATTCACCCCTCCACTTT.

The J gene is TRBJ1-6, the V gene TRBV7-2; D remains unclear. The length of the CDR3 is 15 residues. Trimming removed 5 bases at V and 7 bases at J, with 15 bases between. Looked up from germline, CDR1 is SGHTA and CDR2 is FQGNSA. CDR3 coding DNA: TGTGCCAGCAGCCCTAGTCGGGTTTTCAATTCACCCCTCCACTTT. Translated: CASSPSRVFNSPLHF.

J is TRBJ2-1 and V is TRBV5-1, with 7 bases fitting TRBD2. The V segment lost 3 bases and the J segment 4 bases; nucleotides outside the gene matches: 10. Germline-derived CDR1 and CDR2 are SGHRS and YFSETQ. The CDR3 consists of 16 residues. CDR3 coding DNA: TGCGCCAGCAGCTCGCGACCCGGGAGGAATTACAATGAGCAGTTCTTC. It codes for CASSSRPGRNYNEQFF.

The CDR3 bases are TGTGCCAGCAGGAAAGGGGGGAACTACAATGAGCAGTTCTTC. Translating it yields CASRKGGNYNEQFF. The rearrangement joins TRBV28 to TRBJ2-1; the D call may be TRBD1 or TRBD2 (6 bases each). Trimming left V 6 bases short and J 3 bases short, with 12 bases between. Germline CDR1 is MDHEN and CDR2 is SYDVKM. The length of the CDR3 is 14 residues.

There are a few counts of this clone. This chain connects TRBV5-8 to TRBJ2-1; TRBD2 matches 11 bases. In germline, CDR1 is SGHTS, CDR2 YDEGEE. The V and J ends lost 2 bases and 0 bases, in that order; junction bases with no gene match: 10. There are 19 residues in the CDR3. CDR3 loop: CASSLLGLAGFSSYNEQFF. CDR3 coding DNA: TGTGCCAGCAGCTTATTAGGACTAGCGGGCTTTAGCTCCTACAATGAGCAGTTCTTC.

This clone was counted a single time. The V and J genes are TRBV5-1 and TRBJ1-2, with D possibly being TRBD1 (5 bases). Germline assignment: CDR1 SGHRS and CDR2 YFSETQ. CDR3 length equals 14 residues. V gave up 3 bases and J gave up 2 bases, with 11 bases separating them. CDR3 loop: CASSSYGGNYGYTF. CDR3 in DNA: TGCGCCAGCAGCTCTTATGGGGGAAACTATGGCTACACCTTC.

This clone showed up just a few times. The gene calls are TRBV6-5 and TRBJ2-4, with D hard to call. This CDR3 has 11 residues. V dropped 8 bases and J dropped 7 bases, with 9 bases sitting between them. CDR1 is MNHEY, CDR2 SVGAGI, per germline. CDR3 coding DNA: TGTGCCAGCGCCACAGTGAACATTCAGTACTTC. It is translated as CASATVNIQYF.

This clone was seen more than once but under ten times. The chain links TRBV12-3 or TRBV12-4 to TRBJ1-1, with D hard to call. This CDR3 comprises 13 residues. V lost 3 bases, J lost 4 bases, and 9 bases lay in between. The CDR3 DNA sequence: TGTGCCAGCAGTTTTCAGACGGGCACTGAAGCTTTCTTT. Protein sequence: CASSFQTGTEAFF.

V and J are TRBV21-1 and TRBJ2-7; TRBD1 is the table's D call and was not checked against the DNA. TRBV21-1 counts as a pseudogene. CDR3 length: 20 residues. The CDR3 DNA is TGTGCCAGCAGCAAGACAGTTAGGCAGGGGATCTGGGGATATTGCTCCGAGCAGTACTTC. Translation: CASSKTVRQGIWGYCSEQYF.

The rearrangement links TRBV7-2 to TRBJ1-4; D possibly corresponds to TRBD1 (5 bases). V gave up 5 bases and J gave up 4 bases, with 14 bases separating them. CDR1 is SGHTA, CDR2 FQGNSA, per germline. CDR3 size: 15 residues. The CDR3 nucleotides are TGTGCCAGCAGCCCCGGGACGGCTGGTAATGAAAAACTGTTTTTT. Protein: CASSPGTAGNEKLFF.

The rearrangement joins TRBV7-9 to TRBJ1-2; TRBD1 is a possible D gene (5 bases). Trimming pared 5 bases from V and 7 bases from J, leaving 17 bases between. The CDR3 runs 14 residues. Germline CDR1 SEHNR, CDR2 FQNEAQ (reference sequence). This CDR3 is CASSVDRDSGGYTF. For the CDR3, the DNA is TGTGCCAGCAGCGTAGATAGGGACTCGGGTGGCTACACCTTC.

This chain connects TRBV10-3 to TRBJ1-2, with 7 bases fitting TRBD1. The CDR3 runs to 14 residues. In germline, CDR1 is ENHRY, CDR2 SYGVKD. V was pared by 4 bases and J by 8 bases, with 10 bases of the junction left unmatched. The CDR3 here is CAISGRQGSEGYTF. CDR3 sequence (DNA): TGTGCCATCAGTGGCCGACAGGGATCGGAAGGCTACACCTTC.

This sequence joins TRBV6-6 and TRBJ1-1; 8 bases align to TRBD1. V shed 6 bases and J 5 bases; nucleotides not matched to a gene: 5. CDR3 length equals 13 residues. CDR1 MNHNY and CDR2 SVGAGI come from the germline V gene (reference sequence). The CDR3 reads CASSGQGLTEAFF. The CDR3 region has the DNA TGTGCCAGCAGCGGACAGGGCTTAACTGAAGCTTTCTTT.

V gene TRBV29-1 combines with J gene TRBJ1-1; TRBD1 matches 7 bases. The CDR3 covers 14 residues. V lost 3 bases, J lost 5 bases, and 9 bases stayed unmatched. Germline V lookup: CDR1 SQVTM, CDR2 ANQGSEA. CDR3 sequence reads: CSVESYRGGTEAFF. The CDR3 nucleotides are TGCAGCGTTGAGAGCTACAGGGGAGGGACTGAAGCTTTCTTT.

The chain's CDR3 is CASSHPASGPYGYTF. In DNA, the CDR3 is TGTGCCAGCAGCCACCCCGCATCGGGCCCCTATGGCTACACCTTC. The rearrangement uses TRBV11-2 and TRBJ1-2; D not certain. The V end was cut by 5 bases, the J end by 4 bases, with 17 bases between. Germline V CDR1 and CDR2: SGHAT, FQNNGV. CDR3 size: 15 residues.

The J gene is TRBJ1-4, the V gene TRBV19; TRBD1 aligns across 9 bases. The V gene end was trimmed by 6 bases and the J gene end by 8 bases; junction bases not matched to a gene: 10. Germline CDR1 reads LNHDA; CDR2 reads SQIVND (reference sequence). This CDR3 region has 15 residues. The CDR3 sequence is CASRGTGSLREKLFF. The CDR3 nucleotides are TGTGCCAGTAGGGGGACAGGGAGCTTGAGAGAAAAACTGTTTTTT.

This clone has only one observation. CDR3 loop: CASRGEGARGQETQYF. The DNA of the CDR3 is TGTGCCAGTAGGGGAGAGGGGGCGCGTGGGCAAGAGACCCAGTACTTC. The chain has TRBV19 and TRBJ2-5, with 7 nucleotides matching TRBD1. The CDR3 contains 16 residues. V lost 6 bases to trimming and J lost 2 bases; unmatched junction nucleotides: 12. Per the germline V gene, CDR1 is LNHDA and CDR2 is SQIVND (reference sequence).

The chain is built from TRBV7-2 and TRBJ1-2; 10 bases fit TRBD1. Trimming at V came to 6 bases and at J to 5 bases, leaving 6 bases not matched to a gene. CDR1 is SGHTA, CDR2 FQGNSA, per germline. The length of the CDR3 is 14 residues. CDR3 amino acids: CASSQPGQGYGYTF. The CDR3 DNA follows: TGTGCCAGCAGTCAACCGGGACAGGGGTATGGCTACACCTTC. Full variable domain (remainder filled in from reference TRBV7-2 and TRBJ1-2): GAGVSQSPSNKVTEKGKDVELRCDPISGHTALYWYRQSLGQGLEFLIYFQGNSAPDKSGLPSDRFSAERTGGSVSTLTIQRTQQEDSAVYLCASSQPGQGYGYTFGSGTRLTVV.

V gene TRBV2 combines with J gene TRBJ1-5; 8 nucleotides agree with TRBD1. V was pared by 7 bases and J by 2 bases, with 4 bases of the junction left unmatched. Germline V gives CDR1 SNHLY, CDR2 FYNNEI. This CDR3 comprises 14 residues. The chain's CDR3 is CASKDREGNQPQHF. DNA for the CDR3: TGTGCCAGCAAGGACAGGGAGGGCAATCAGCCCCAGCATTTT.

The chain couples TRBV7-9 to TRBJ2-6; D is unclear. The CDR3 sequence is 15 residues long. Germline-derived CDR1 and CDR2 are SEHNR and FQNEAQ (reference sequence). Trimming shortened V by 3 bases and J by 0 bases, and 6 bases separated the two germline ends. Here the CDR3 reads CASSLQVSGANVLTF. CDR3 DNA sequence: TGTGCCAGCAGCTTGCAGGTCTCTGGGGCCAACGTCCTGACTTTC.

This rearrangement joins TRBV7-9 to TRBJ1-2; tentative D call: TRBD1 (6 bases). From germline, CDR1 is SEHNR and CDR2 FQNEAQ (reference sequence). V lost 5 bases, J lost 3 bases, and 10 bases lay in between. The CDR3 totals 13 residues. CDR3 sequence: CASSAQGHYGYTF. DNA of the CDR3: TGTGCCAGCAGCGCACAGGGTCACTATGGCTACACCTTC.